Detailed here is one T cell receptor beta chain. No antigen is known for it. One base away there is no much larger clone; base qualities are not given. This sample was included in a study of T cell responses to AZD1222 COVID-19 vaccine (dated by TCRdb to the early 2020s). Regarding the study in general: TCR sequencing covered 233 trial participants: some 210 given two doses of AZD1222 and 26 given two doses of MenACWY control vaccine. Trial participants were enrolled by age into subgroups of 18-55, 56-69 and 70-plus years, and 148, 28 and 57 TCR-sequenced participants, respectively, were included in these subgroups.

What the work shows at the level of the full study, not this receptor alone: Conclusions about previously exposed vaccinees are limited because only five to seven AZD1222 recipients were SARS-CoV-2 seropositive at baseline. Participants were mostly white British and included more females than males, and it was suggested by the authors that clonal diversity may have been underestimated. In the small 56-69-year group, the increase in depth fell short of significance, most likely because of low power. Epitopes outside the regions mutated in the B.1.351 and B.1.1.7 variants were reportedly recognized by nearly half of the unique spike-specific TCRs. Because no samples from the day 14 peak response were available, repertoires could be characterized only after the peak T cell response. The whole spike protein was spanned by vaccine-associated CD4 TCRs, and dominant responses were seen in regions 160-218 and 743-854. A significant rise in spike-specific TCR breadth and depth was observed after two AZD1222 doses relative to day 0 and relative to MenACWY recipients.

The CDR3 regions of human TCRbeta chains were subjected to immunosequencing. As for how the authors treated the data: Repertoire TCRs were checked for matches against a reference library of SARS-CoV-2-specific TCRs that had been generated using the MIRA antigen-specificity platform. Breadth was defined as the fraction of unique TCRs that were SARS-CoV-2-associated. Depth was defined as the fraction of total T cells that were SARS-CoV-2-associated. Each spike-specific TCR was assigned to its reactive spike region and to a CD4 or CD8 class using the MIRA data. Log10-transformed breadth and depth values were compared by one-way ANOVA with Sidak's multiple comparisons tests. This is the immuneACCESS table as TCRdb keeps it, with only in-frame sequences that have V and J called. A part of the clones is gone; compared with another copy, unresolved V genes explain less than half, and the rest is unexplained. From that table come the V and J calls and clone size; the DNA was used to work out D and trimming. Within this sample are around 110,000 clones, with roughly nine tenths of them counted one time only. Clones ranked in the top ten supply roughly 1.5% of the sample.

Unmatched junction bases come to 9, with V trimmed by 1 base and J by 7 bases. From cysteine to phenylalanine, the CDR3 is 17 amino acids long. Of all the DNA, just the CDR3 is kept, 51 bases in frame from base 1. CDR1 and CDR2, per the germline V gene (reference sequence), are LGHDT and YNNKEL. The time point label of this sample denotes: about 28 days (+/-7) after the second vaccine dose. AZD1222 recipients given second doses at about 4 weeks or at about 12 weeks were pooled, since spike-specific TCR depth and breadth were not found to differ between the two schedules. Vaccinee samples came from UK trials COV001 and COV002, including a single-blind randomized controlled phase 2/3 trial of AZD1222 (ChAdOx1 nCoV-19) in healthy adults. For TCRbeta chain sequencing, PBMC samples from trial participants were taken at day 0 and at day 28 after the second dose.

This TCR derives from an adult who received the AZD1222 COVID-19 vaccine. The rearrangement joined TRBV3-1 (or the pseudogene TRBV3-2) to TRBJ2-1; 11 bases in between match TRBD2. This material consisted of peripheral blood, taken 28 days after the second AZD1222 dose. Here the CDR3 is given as CASSQGWSSGRRNEQFF. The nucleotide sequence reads TGTGCCAGCAGCCAAGGGTGGTCTAGCGGGAGGAGGAATGAGCAGTTCTTC.